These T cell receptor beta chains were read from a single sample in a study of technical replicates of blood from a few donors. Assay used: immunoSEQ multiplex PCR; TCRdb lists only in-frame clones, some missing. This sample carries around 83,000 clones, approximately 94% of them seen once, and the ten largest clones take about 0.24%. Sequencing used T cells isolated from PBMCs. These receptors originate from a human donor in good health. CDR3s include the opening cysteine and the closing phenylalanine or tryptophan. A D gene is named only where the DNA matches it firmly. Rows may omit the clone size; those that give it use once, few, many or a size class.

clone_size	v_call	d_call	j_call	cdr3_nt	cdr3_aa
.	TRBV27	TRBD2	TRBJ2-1	TGTGCCAGCAGTTTATTGGGACTAGGTCTTGAGCAGTTCTTC	CASSLLGLGLEQFF
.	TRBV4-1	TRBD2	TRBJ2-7	TGCGCCAGCAGCCGGGGGGGAGGGCCGTTGGAGCAGTACTTC	CASSRGGGPLEQYF
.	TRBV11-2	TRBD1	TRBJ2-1	TGTGCCAGCAGCTTGGATACAGGGGGCTACAATGAGCAGTTCTTC	CASSLDTGGYNEQFF
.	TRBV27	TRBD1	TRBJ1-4	TGTGCCAGCAGTTCTACAGGGGGCAGCTTAATAACTAATGAAAAACTGTTTTTT	CASSSTGGSLITNEKLFF
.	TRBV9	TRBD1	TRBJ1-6	TGTGCCAGCAGGGCGGGACAGGGGTCGTCACCCCTCCACTTT	CASRAGQGSSPLHF
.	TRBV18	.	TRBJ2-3	TGTGCCAGCTCACCCTCCAGGGGCCTTAGCACAGATACGCAGTATTTT	CASSPSRGLSTDTQYF
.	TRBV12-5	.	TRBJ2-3	TGTGCTAGTGGACTGCGGCTAGATGCTGTATATACGCAGTATTTT	CASGLRLDAVYTQYF
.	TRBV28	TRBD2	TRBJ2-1	TGTGCCAGCACCCCTCCTAGCGGGAGTTACTATGAGCAGTTCTTC	CASTPPSGSYYEQFF
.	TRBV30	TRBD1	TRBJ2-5	TGTGCCTGGAGTGTAATACAGGGGGAAGAGACCCAGTACTTC	CAWSVIQGEETQYF
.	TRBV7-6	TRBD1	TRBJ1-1	TGTGCCAGCAGCTTAGGAGAGGGGACAGGGAGGCCTGAAGCTTTCTTT	CASSLGEGTGRPEAFF
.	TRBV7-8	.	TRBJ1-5	TGTGCCAGCAGCCCTACCGGGACATTGGGGGTCTTTCATCAGCCCCAGCATTTT	CASSPTGTLGVFHQPQHF
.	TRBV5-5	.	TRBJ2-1	TGTGCCAGCAGCTTCTACTCCAGGGGCAATGAGCAGTTCTTC	CASSFYSRGNEQFF
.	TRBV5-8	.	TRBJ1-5	TGTGCCAGCAGACCCCACAGGGTGCGCCAGCCCCAGCATTTT	CASRPHRVRQPQHF
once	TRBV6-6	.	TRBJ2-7	TGTGCCAGCGGCACAATCTCCTACGAGCAGTACTTC	CASGTISYEQYF
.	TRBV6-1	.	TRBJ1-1	TGTGCCAACAACAGGGTTTCCACTGAAGCTTTCTTT	CANNRVSTEAFF
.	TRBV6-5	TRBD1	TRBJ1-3	TGTGCCAGCAGTTACTCGGACAGGGGTTCTGGAAACACCATATATTTT	CASSYSDRGSGNTIYF
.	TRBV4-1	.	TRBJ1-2	TGCGCCAGCAGCCAAGTACTCGGCAGGAGGAACTATGGCTACACCTTC	CASSQVLGRRNYGYTF
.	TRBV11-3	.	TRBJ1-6	TGTGCCAGCAGCCCGAGAACAGTCGACTATAATTCACCCCTCCACTTT	CASSPRTVDYNSPLHF
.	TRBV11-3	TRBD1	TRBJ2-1	TGTGCCAGCAGGGACAGGGGGGTCTACAATGAGCAGTTCTTC	CASRDRGVYNEQFF
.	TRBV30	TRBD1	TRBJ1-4	TGTGCCCCCCGAGGGGCCAGGGGGCGAAATGAAAAACTGTTTTTT	CAPRGARGRNEKLFF
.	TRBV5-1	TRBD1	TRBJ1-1	TGCGCCAGCAAGGGACAGGAGAACACTGAAGCTTTCTTT	CASKGQENTEAFF
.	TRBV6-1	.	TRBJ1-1	TGTGCCAGCATAAGGGGGGGCACTGAAGCTTTCTTT	CASIRGGTEAFF
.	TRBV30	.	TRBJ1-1	TGTGCCCTTAATCCGGGGTCGAAAACTGAAGCTTTCTTT	CALNPGSKTEAFF
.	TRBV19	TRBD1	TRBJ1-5	TGTGCCAGTAGTGACAGGGGATACAATCAGCCCCAGCATTTT	CASSDRGYNQPQHF
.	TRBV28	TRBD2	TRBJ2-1	TGTGCCAGCAGTTTGATGACTAGCGGGAGCAACAATGAGCAGTTCTTC	CASSLMTSGSNNEQFF
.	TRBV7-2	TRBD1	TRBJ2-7	TGTGCCAGCAGCTTTCGAAACAGGGGGCATGGAGAGCAGTACTTC	CASSFRNRGHGEQYF
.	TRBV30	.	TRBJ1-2	TGTGCCTGGACTAACCAGGATTTTTATGGCTACACCTTC	CAWTNQDFYGYTF
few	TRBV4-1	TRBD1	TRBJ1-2	TGCGCCAGCAGCCTTCTTGGGACAGGGCATGGCTACACCTTC	CASSLLGTGHGYTF
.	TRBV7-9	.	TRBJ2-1	TGTGCCAGCAGCTTAGGGCTCAATGAGCAGTTCTTC	CASSLGLNEQFF
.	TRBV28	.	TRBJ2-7	TGTGCCAGCAGTTTAGCGCAGGCTCCTCTCGAGCAGTACTTC	CASSLAQAPLEQYF
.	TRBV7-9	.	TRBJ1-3	TGTGCCAGCAGTCTAGGCCGGGATATCGGAAACACCATATATTTT	CASSLGRDIGNTIYF
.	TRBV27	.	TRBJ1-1	TGTGCCAGCAGTCCCTACCCAGGGGAGTCAGCTGAAGCTTTCTTT	CASSPYPGESAEAFF
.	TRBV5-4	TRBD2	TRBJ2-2	TGTGCCAGCAGCCCAGGACTAGCGGGAGGTTCGACCGGGGAGCTGTTTTTT	CASSPGLAGGSTGELFF
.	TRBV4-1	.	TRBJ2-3	TGCGCCAGCAGCCAAGCTCAATTGGTAGAGTGGACAGATACGCAGTATTTT	CASSQAQLVEWTDTQYF
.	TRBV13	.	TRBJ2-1	TGTGCCATTTCCGCCCTGGGACTTTACAATGAGCAGTTCTTC	CAISALGLYNEQFF
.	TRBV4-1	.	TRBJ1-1	TGCGCCAGCAGCCAGACGGGGAACACTGAAGCTTTCTTT	CASSQTGNTEAFF
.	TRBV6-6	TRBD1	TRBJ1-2	TGTGCCAGCAGTTACTCGTCGGCAGGGGGCTCTGGTGGCTACACCTTC	CASSYSSAGGSGGYTF
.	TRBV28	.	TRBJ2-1	TGTGCCAGCAGCCCTCCGGCGGGCGATGAGCAGTTCTTC	CASSPPAGDEQFF
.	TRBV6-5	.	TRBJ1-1	TGTGCCAGCAGTTTGACAGGAGCGAACACTGAAGCTTTCTTT	CASSLTGANTEAFF
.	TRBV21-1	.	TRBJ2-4	.	CASSIFGQGTFKDIQYF
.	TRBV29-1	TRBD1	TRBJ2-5	TGCAGCGTCCAACAGGGGGACATTGAGACCCAGTACTTC	CSVQQGDIETQYF
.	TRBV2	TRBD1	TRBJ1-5	TGTGCCAGCAGTGGAACAGGGGGCGATCAGCCCCAGCATTTT	CASSGTGGDQPQHF
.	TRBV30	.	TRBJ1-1	TGTGCCTGGAGTGTAGGGGGGGCGGGAGCTTTCTTT	CAWSVGGAGAFF
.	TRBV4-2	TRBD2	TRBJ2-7	TGTGCCAGCAGCCAATCAGTTTCGGGAGGAAGTCCTTACGAGCAGTACTTC	CASSQSVSGGSPYEQYF